The sequence of this TCR beta chain was determined in a study of PD-1 blockade in classical Hodgkin lymphoma. Findings of the study overall: Reasons behind the repertoire differences stay unclear, perhaps disease activity or earlier therapy. Newly diagnosed patients reportedly trailed healthy donors in baseline TCR diversity.

Germline V gene sequence: CDR1 MNHNS, CDR2 SASEGT. This CDR3 comprises 15 residues. V was pared by 3 bases and J by 4 bases, with 5 bases of the junction left unmatched. Every one of the patients relapsed after autologous stem cell transplantation (brentuximab vedotin exposure was variable). Clones were sequenced by immunoSEQ multiplex PCR, and TCRdb holds only the in-frame ones, with some missing. The data show 25,000 to 35,000 clones, 75% to 90% seen once. In regard to this clone: Antigen specificity is unknown.

The clonotype originates from a human donor with classical Hodgkin lymphoma. V is TRBV6-1 and J is TRBJ1-3; 8 nucleotides line up with TRBD1. The sample here was peripheral blood mononuclear cells (PBMCs), taken before the second cycle of nivolumab. This CDR3 is CASSDKSGGGNTIYF. The CDR3 nucleotides read TGTGCCAGCAGTGATAAATCAGGGGGCGGAAACACCATATATTTT.